The 17 T cell receptor beta chains given below trace back to one sample, sequenced in a study of radiation and T cells in renal cell carcinoma. Sequencing used immunoSEQ multiplex PCR; TCRdb keeps in-frame clones, though not all of them. The profile shows tens of thousands of clones, around 80% of them singletons. The time point was: blood 2 weeks post-SBRT. The treatment denotes: 15 Gy SBRT to primary tumor, nephrectomy 4 weeks later. This specimen consisted of blood, obtained from a patient whose treatment included radiotherapy and nephrectomy. The source is a man in his 60s with renal cell carcinoma.

This rearrangement joins TRBV7-9 to TRBJ2-1, with D maybe TRBD1 (6 bases). The V and J ends lost 5 bases and 4 bases respectively, with 15 bases between them. Germline V gene lookup returns CDR1 SEHNR and CDR2 FQNEAQ (reference sequence). CDR3 length: 15 residues. CDR3 sequence (DNA): TGTGCCAGCAGCCCCATCAGGGGCGCTTACAATGAGCAGTTCTTC. Translation: CASSPIRGAYNEQFF.

V gene TRBV5-1 combines with J gene TRBJ2-3; D assignment may be TRBD1 or TRBD2 (5 bases each). The CDR3 sequence is 15 residues long. From germline, CDR1 is SGHRS and CDR2 YFSETQ. V was clipped by 0 bases and J by 1 base, with 9 bases between them. CDR3 bases: TGCGCCAGCAGCTTGGTGGGGGTAGGCACAGATACGCAGTATTTT. Amino acids: CASSLVGVGTDTQYF.

CDR3: CASSLVTGLNTEAFF. CDR3 in DNA: TGCGCCAGCAGCTTGGTTACGGGGCTGAACACTGAAGCTTTCTTT. The chain joins TRBV5-1 to TRBJ1-1; D is possibly TRBD1 (5 bases). This CDR3 has 15 residues. Germline assignment: CDR1 SGHRS and CDR2 YFSETQ. V dropped 0 bases and J dropped 0 bases, with 9 bases sitting between them. Using reference TRBV5-1 and TRBJ1-1 for the parts outside the CDR3, the full variable domain is KAGVTQTPRYLIKTRGQQVTLSCSPISGHRSVSWYQQTPGQGLQFLFEYFSETQRNKGNFPGRFSGRQFSNSRSEMNVSTLELGDSALYLCASSLVTGLNTEAFFGQGTRLTVV.

The chain uses TRBV2 and TRBJ1-4; D may be TRBD1 (5 bases). Trimming removed 3 bases at V and 4 bases at J, with 12 bases between. Germline-derived CDR1 and CDR2 are SNHLY and FYNNEI. There are 15 residues in the CDR3. The CDR3 loop is CASSEDGQGNEKLFF. In DNA form, the CDR3 reads TGTGCCAGCAGTGAGGATGGGCAGGGTAATGAAAAACTGTTTTTT.

The chain employs TRBV5-1 and TRBJ2-2, with D perhaps matching TRBD1 (5 bases). Trimming stripped 0 bases from V and 9 bases from J, with 9 bases between. Germline loops: CDR1 SGHRS, CDR2 YFSETQ. CDR3 length: 13 residues. This chain's CDR3 is CASSLAMDRELFF. CDR3 bases: TGCGCCAGCAGCTTGGCCATGGACAGGGAGCTGTTTTTT.

The chain couples TRBV2 to TRBJ2-7; no clear D gene. The closer fit of TRBJ2-5 to the DNA end suggests the J call may be wrong. The CDR3 length is 14 residues. The germline V gene has CDR1 SNHLY and CDR2 FYNNEI. The CDR3 coding sequence is TGTGCCAGCAGTGACGAAGGGTTTGGCGAGACCCAGTACTTC. Translating gives CASSDEGFGETQYF.

The chain carries TRBV12-5 and TRBJ1-1; 9 nucleotides match TRBD1. Trimming took 1 base from V and 6 from J; bases not matched to a gene: 9. Germline assignment: CDR1 LGHNT and CDR2 FRNRAP. The CDR3 runs 16 residues. The CDR3 nucleotides are TGTGCTAGTGGTTTGGCACGCCGGACAGGGGCCCCTGAAGCTTTCTTT. Translation gives CASGLARRTGAPEAFF.

This clone occurred a few times. The gene calls are TRBV4-3 and TRBJ1-3, with unresolved D. This CDR3 has 18 amino acids. Germline V lookup: CDR1 LGHNA, CDR2 YSLEER. Deletions cut 1 base from V and 0 bases from J, with 16 bases between. CDR3 sequence (DNA): TGCGCCAGCAGCCAAGCTCCGCTATTGGACCTCTCTGGAAACACCATATATTTT. It codes for CASSQAPLLDLSGNTIYF.

V usage is TRBV7-8 and J usage is TRBJ1-5; D remains unclear. CDR1 SGHVS and CDR2 FQNEAQ come from the germline V gene. The CDR3 runs 15 residues. V was shortened by 4 bases and J by 10 bases, with 20 bases between the two germline ends. CDR3 sequence: CASSSETGSVQPQHF. The DNA of the CDR3 is TGTGCCAGCAGCTCCGAGACCGGATCTGTTCAACCCCAGCATTTT.

CDR3 sequence (DNA): TGTGCCAGCAGCGAAGCAGGGCCTAGCGGGGAGCTGTTTTTT. Its protein is CASSEAGPSGELFF. This sequence joins TRBV11-3 and TRBJ2-2; D is perhaps TRBD1 (5 bases). Trimming left V 5 bases short and J 7 bases short, with 14 bases between. The CDR3 covers 14 residues. Germline-derived CDR1 and CDR2 are SGHNT and YENEEA.

The rearrangement joins TRBV29-1 to TRBJ1-4; tentative D call: TRBD1 (5 bases). CDR3 length equals 15 residues. The V and J ends lost 0 bases and 4 bases respectively, with 12 bases between them. Germline V gene sequence: CDR1 SQVTM, CDR2 ANQGSEA. This chain's CDR3 is CSVEDGASVNEKLFF. CDR3 DNA sequence: TGCAGCGTTGAAGACGGGGCGTCAGTTAATGAAAAACTGTTTTTT.

The chain recombines TRBV7-3 with TRBJ2-3; 13 bases are a match to TRBD2. This CDR3 has 16 amino acids. V gave up 5 bases and J gave up 8 bases; unmatched junction bases: 10. Germline V gene data show CDR1 as SGHTA and CDR2 as FQGTGA. This CDR3 is CASSPNPGLAGATQYF. CDR3 nucleotides: TGTGCCAGCAGCCCAAACCCCGGACTAGCGGGAGCTACGCAGTATTTT.

The V call is TRBV19, the J call TRBJ2-1; 9 positions match TRBD2. The germline V gene has CDR1 LNHDA and CDR2 SQIVND (reference sequence). CDR3 length: 15 amino acids. The V gene end was trimmed by 5 bases and the J gene end by 6 bases; junction bases not matched to a gene: 8. The DNA of the CDR3 is TGTGCCAGTAGTGATGCGGGGGGGCCAGGCAATGAGCAGTTCTTC. It codes for CASSDAGGPGNEQFF.

This clone has just one count. The chain joins TRBV11-2 to TRBJ1-3; perhaps TRBD1 as D (5 bases). The CDR3 loop spans 15 amino acids. Trimming shortened V by 5 bases and J by 2 bases, and 13 bases separated the two germline ends. Germline CDR1 reads SGHAT; CDR2 reads FQNNGV. CDR3: CASSDLTVPGNTIYF. DNA for the CDR3: TGTGCCAGCAGCGACCTGACAGTCCCTGGAAACACCATATATTTT.

This clone was observed once. This sequence joins TRBV2 and TRBJ2-3; D is ambiguous. The V and J ends lost 2 bases and 3 bases respectively, with 0 bases between them. The V gene's germline CDR1 is SNHLY and CDR2 FYNNEI. This CDR3 contains 11 residues. The CDR3 loop reads CASSETDTQYF. In DNA form, the CDR3 reads TGTGCCAGCAGTGAAACAGATACGCAGTATTTT.

The genes are TRBV19 and TRBJ1-5; 7 nucleotides match TRBD1. This CDR3 region has 17 residues. CDR1 LNHDA and CDR2 SQIVND come from the germline V gene (reference sequence). V lost 3 bases, J lost 11 bases, and 19 bases stayed unmatched. DNA for the CDR3: TGTGCCAGTAGTATGGTGTTTCTGGGGACAGTCGGGGACGCCCAGCATTTT. This sequence encodes CASSMVFLGTVGDAQHF.

The chain joins TRBV27 to TRBJ2-1; tentatively, D is TRBD1 (6 bases). Germline CDR1 and CDR2: MNHEY and SMNVEV (reference sequence). V gave up 3 bases and J gave up 7 bases, with 13 bases separating them. The CDR3 is made up of 14 amino acids. The CDR3: CASSFGRQGNEQFF. The CDR3, as DNA: TGTGCCAGCAGTTTCGGACGTCAGGGGAATGAGCAGTTCTTC.